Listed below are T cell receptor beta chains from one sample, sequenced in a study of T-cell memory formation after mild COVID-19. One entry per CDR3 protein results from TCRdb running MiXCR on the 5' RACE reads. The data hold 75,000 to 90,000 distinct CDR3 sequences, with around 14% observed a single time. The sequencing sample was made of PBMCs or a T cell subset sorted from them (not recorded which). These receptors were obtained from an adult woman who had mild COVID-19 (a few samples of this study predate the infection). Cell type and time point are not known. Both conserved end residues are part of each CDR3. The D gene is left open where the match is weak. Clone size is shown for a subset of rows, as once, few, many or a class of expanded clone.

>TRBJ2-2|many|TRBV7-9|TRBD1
CASSDPTGAGELFF
TGTGCCAGCAGCGACCCCACAGGGGCCGGGGAGCTGTTTTTT
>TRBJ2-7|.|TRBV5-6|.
CASSYTRYEQYF
TGTGCCAGCAGCTACACGCGGTACGAGCAGTACTTC
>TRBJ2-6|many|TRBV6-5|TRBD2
CATGGGSSGANVLTF
TGTGCCACTGGGGGGGGAAGCTCTGGGGCCAACGTCCTGACTTTC
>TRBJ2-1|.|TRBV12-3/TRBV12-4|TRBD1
CASRGTAGYGEQFF
TGTGCCAGCAGGGGGACAGCCGGATATGGTGAGCAGTTCTTC
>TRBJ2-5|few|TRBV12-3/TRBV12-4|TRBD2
CASSGLAGGGPETQYF
TGTGCCAGCAGTGGACTAGCGGGAGGGGGTCCAGAGACCCAGTACTTC
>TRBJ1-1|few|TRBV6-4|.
CASITTYRNTEAFF
TGTGCCAGCATCACGACCTATAGAAACACTGAAGCTTTCTTT
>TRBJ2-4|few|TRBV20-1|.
CSASEVDKNIQYF
TGCAGTGCTAGCGAGGTGGACAAGAACATTCAGTACTTC
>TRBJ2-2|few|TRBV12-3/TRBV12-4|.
CASSLVAVNTGELFF
TGTGCCAGCAGTTTAGTGGCGGTGAACACCGGGGAGCTGTTTTTT
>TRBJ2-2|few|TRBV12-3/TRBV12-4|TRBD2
CASRPIAGGPGELFF
TGTGCCAGCAGGCCAATAGCGGGAGGGCCCGGGGAGCTGTTTTTT
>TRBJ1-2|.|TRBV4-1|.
CASSQERDTGYYGYTF
TGCGCCAGCAGCCAAGAACGGGACACCGGATACTATGGCTACACCTTC
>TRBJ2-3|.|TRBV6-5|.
CASSDRDTQYF
TGTGCCAGCAGTGACAGAGATACGCAGTATTTT
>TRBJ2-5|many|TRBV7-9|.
CASSLAFQETQYF
TGTGCCAGCAGCTTAGCGTTCCAAGAGACCCAGTACTTC
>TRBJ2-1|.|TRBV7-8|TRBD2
CASSSGLAGAPGEQFF
TGTGCCAGCAGCTCGGGACTAGCGGGGGCCCCCGGTGAGCAGTTCTTC
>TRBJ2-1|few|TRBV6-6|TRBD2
CASIVAGEGSYNEQFF
TGTGCCAGCATAGTCGCGGGAGAGGGGTCCTACAATGAGCAGTTCTTC
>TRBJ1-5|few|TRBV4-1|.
CASSLIDGNQPQHF
TGCGCCAGCAGCCTCATTGACGGCAATCAGCCCCAGCATTTT
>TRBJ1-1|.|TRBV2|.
CASSESRTVGSEAFF
TGTGCCAGCAGTGAATCTAGGACAGTCGGGAGTGAAGCTTTCTTT
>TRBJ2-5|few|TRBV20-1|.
CRVRWETQYF
TGCAGAGTGCGTTGGGAGACCCAGTACTTC